These T cell receptor beta chains were read from a single sample in a study of blood T cell repertoires in COVID-19. Sequencing used immunoSEQ multiplex PCR; TCRdb keeps in-frame clones, though not all of them. Counted here are 250,000 or so clones, 82% occurring once; the ten biggest clones make up under 2%. Sequenced material: peripheral blood. Source of these receptors: a woman of 80 years or more with acute or convalescent COVID-19. Both conserved end residues are part of each CDR3. The D gene is left open where the match is weak. Clone size, where shown, is once, few, many, or a class for clones that have expanded.

TRBV7-6	NA	TRBJ1-5	NA	CASSLDQAGQPQHF	TGTGCCAGCAGCTTAGATCAGGCAGGGCAGCCCCAGCATTTT
TRBV6-5	NA	TRBJ2-7	NA	CASSRGGQGTYEQYF	TGTGCCAGCAGTCGGGGGGGACAGGGTACCTACGAGCAGTACTTC
TRBV6-5	NA	TRBJ1-6	NA	CAISPDHSYNSPLHF	TGTGCCATATCACCAGATCACTCCTATAATTCACCCCTCCACTTT
TRBV4-3	TRBD1	TRBJ2-1	NA	CASSQDGAIRQGATDFDEQFF	TGCGCCAGCAGCCAAGATGGAGCGATACGGCAGGGGGCGACCGATTTCGATGAGCAGTTCTTC
TRBV18	TRBD1	TRBJ1-3	few	CASSPDGTASGNTIYF	TGTGCCAGCTCACCAGATGGGACAGCCTCTGGAAACACCATATATTTT
TRBV18	TRBD1	TRBJ1-4	NA	CASSPPRGTDLNEKLFF	TGTGCCAGCTCACCACCCAGGGGGACGGATCTTAATGAAAAACTGTTTTTT
TRBV6-5	NA	TRBJ1-1	NA	CASSFERSSIGTEAFF	TGTGCCAGCAGTTTCGAGAGGAGCAGTATTGGCACTGAAGCTTTCTTT
TRBV6-5	NA	TRBJ2-1	NA	CASSITYNEQFF	TGTGCCAGCAGCATTACATACAATGAGCAGTTCTTC
TRBV3-1/TRBV3-2	TRBD2	TRBJ2-1	NA	CASSQGLAGANEQFF	TGTGCCAGCAGCCAAGGACTAGCGGGGGCCAATGAGCAGTTCTTC
TRBV10-3	NA	TRBJ2-6	once	CAISDPGLGANVLTF	TGTGCCATCAGTGATCCGGGACTCGGGGCCAACGTCCTGACTTTC